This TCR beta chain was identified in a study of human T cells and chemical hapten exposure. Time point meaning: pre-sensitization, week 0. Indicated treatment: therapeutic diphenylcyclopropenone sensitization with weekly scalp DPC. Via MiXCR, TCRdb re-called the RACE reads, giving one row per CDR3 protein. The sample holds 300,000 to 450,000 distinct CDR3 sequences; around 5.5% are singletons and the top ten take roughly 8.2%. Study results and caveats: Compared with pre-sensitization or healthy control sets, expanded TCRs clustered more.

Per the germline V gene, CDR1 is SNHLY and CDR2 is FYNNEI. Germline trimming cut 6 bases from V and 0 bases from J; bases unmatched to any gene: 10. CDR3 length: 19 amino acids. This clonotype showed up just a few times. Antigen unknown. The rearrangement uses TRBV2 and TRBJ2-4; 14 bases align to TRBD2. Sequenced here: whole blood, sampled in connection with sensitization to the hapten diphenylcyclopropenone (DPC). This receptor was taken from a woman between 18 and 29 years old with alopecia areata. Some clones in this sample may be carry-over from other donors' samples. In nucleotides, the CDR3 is TGTGCCAGCAGGGGGACTAGCGGGGGCCTCGTTCTAGCCAAAAACATTCAGTACTTC. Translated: CASRGTSGGLVLAKNIQYF.